This TCR beta chain comes out of a study of response to subunit inactivated influenza vaccine. TCRdb recomputed calls from the RT-PCR reads with MiXCR, one row per CDR3 protein. The sample lists around 580,000 distinct CDR3 sequences; approximately 12% were seen once. The V gene lost 2 bases and the J gene lost 3 bases, with 14 bases spanning the gap. The CDR3 totals 15 residues. CDR1 is MGHRA and CDR2 is YSYEKL in the germline V gene. The sequenced sample was PBMCs from blood, obtained on the day of vaccination. The receptor was derived from a man aged 45-65 years who received an inactivated influenza vaccine. The V call is TRBV4-1, the J call TRBJ2-7, with D tentatively TRBD2 (7 bases). The CDR3 loop reads CASSQRGGGVYEQYF. CDR3 nucleotides: TGCGCCAGCAGCCAACGAGGGGGGGGAGTCTACGAGCAGTACTTC.